This T cell receptor beta chain was sequenced for a study of healthy donors' naive CD4 and CD8 T cells (dated by TCRdb to the mid-2010s). Background on the whole study: Donors were chosen to span three age groups (20-25, 40-50 and 60-70 years, six each), with mean age roughly 47 and half female. For TCR alpha, a new primer set covering all functional IMGT alpha gene variants was designed, and the rest of the protocol matched the beta-chain workflow. To examine how TCR variation is linked to lineage commitment, the study sequenced rearranged TCR alpha and beta chains from naive CD4+ and CD8+ T cells. The peripheral blood mononuclear cells came from roughly 19 individuals who were healthy and unrelated. The donors were HLA-typed by sequencing at HLA-A, -B, -C, -DRB1, -DQB1 and -DPB1, using the SBTexcellerator protocol, an ABI3130xl analyzer and SBTengine software. Paper-wide results and their limitations: Because alpha and beta chains were sequenced in bulk and could not be paired, combined chain effects were not evaluated. In both chains, CD4+ lineage was associated with a positively charged CDR3, and CD8+ lineage was associated with a negatively charged CDR3. Possible repertoire bias from homeostatic proliferation of naive T cells was not directly addressed. Taken together, V genes, J genes and CDR3 charge appeared to account for roughly an eighth of the variance in CD4/CD8 propensity, mostly acting in an additive way. Most V and J gene segments were reportedly biased between naive CD4+ and CD8+ cells, consistently across donors and independent of HLA genotype.

Instrument on record: 454 GS FLX Titanium. A previously published linear amplification protocol was used to build the TCR libraries, starting from around 550 ng of total RNA. The sequencing itself ran on the Roche/454 Genome Sequencer using Titanium chemistry. The original methods were these. A total of 75,000 to 90,000 rearranged TCR alpha transcripts were sequenced from 4 to 6 of the healthy donors. Duplicate transcripts were removed, and unique TCR clonotypes were defined by the CDR3 junction according to IMGT nomenclature. In R 2.13.0, logistic regression modeled CD4 versus CD8 status on V and J genes, adjusting for donor effects, with Bonferroni correction for multiple testing. TCRdb trimmed the raw reads at Q25, called clones with MiXCR and kept productive beta chains. Each CDR3 protein appears once, grouped with its most common genes and DNA. None of the V and J calls come from the authors' own analysis; TCRdb made them. Across this sample there are about 180,000 distinct CDR3 sequences, with about 76% seen only once. 2.3% of the sample rests with the top ten.

The cysteine opens and the phenylalanine closes a CDR3 of 14 amino acids. Of all the DNA, just the CDR3 is kept, 42 bases in frame from base 1. Clipping removes 6 bases from V and 1 base from J, with 5 as the unmatched junction base count. The germline V gene supplies CDR1 SQVTM and CDR2 ANQGSEA. For this clonotype: The specificity of this receptor is unknown. No base quality values were provided; no much bigger clone lies one nucleotide off.

Cells with a CD4+CD8-CD45RO-CD45RA+ profile were isolated by FACS and defined as naive CD4+ T cells, and those with a CD8+CD4-CD45RA+CD27bright profile were defined as naive CD8+ T cells. The antibodies used for sorting targeted CD4 (RPA-T4), CD8 (SK1), CD27 (O323), CD45RA (HI100) and CD45RO (UCHL1). The clonotype originates from a pool of human donors in good health; the sample pools cells from several healthy donors. This chain is built from TRBV29-1 and TRBJ2-1; 8 central nucleotides agree with TRBD2. The sequencing sample was made of naive CD4+ and CD8+ T cells sorted from blood, pooled from several donors. Taken with the paper, the label for cell subset or site translates to: FACS-sorted naive CD4+ (CD45RO-CD45RA+) and naive CD8+ (CD45RA+CD27bright) T cells. The CDR3 protein sequence reads: CSVVAGPSYNEQFF. The nucleotide sequence is given as TGCAGCGTCGTAGCGGGGCCTTCCTACAATGAGCAGTTCTTC.